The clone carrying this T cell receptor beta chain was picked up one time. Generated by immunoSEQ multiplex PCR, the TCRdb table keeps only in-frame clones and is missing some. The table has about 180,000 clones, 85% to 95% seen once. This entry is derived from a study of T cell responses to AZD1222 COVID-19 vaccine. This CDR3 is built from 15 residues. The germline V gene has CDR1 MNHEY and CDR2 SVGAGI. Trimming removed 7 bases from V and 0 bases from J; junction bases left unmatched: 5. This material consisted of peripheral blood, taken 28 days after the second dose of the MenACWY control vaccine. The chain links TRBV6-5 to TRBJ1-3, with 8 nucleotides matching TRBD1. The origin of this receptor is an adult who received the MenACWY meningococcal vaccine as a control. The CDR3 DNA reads TGTGCCAGCACCGACAGGGGAAGCTCTGGAAACACCATATATTTT. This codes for CASTDRGSSGNTIYF.